This T cell receptor beta chain is from a study of CD8 T cells in Susac syndrome. Random hexamers were used to reverse transcribe 0.5 to 1 ug of RNA. MiXCR, applied by TCRdb to the immunoSEQ multiplex PCR reads, yields one record per CDR3 protein. The table lists about 130,000 distinct CDR3 sequences, 90% to 95% of them singletons. Sequencing input: CD8+ T cells from PBMCs. The source is a human donor with Susac syndrome.

CDR3 residues: CASSDGTSGETDTQYF. The CDR3 DNA is TGTGCCAGCAGTGACGGGACTAGCGGGGAGACAGATACGCAGTATTTT. This sequence joins TRBV6-6 and TRBJ2-3; 13 bases line up with TRBD2. Trimming removed 5 bases from V and 3 bases from J; junction bases left unmatched: 5. Germline loops: CDR1 MNHNY, CDR2 SVGAGI (reference sequence). This CDR3 is 16 amino acids long.